This TCR beta chain comes out of a study of cytomegalovirus exposure and HLA in healthy donors. Vbeta (60) and Jbeta (13) primers were used in the PCR. The method was immunoSEQ multiplex PCR; TCRdb's version includes in-frame clones alone and lacks a portion of them. The sample has roughly 99,000 clones; approximately 80% are singletons. V lost 0 bases and J lost 4, with 10 bases in between. Per germline, CDR1 SGHNT and CDR2 YYREEE (reference sequence). The CDR3 has 14 residues. Sequencing used PBMCs. The chain joins TRBV5-4 to TRBJ1-1; D remains unclear. The TCR was taken from a man aged 55 to 70 in good health and CMV-seropositive. The CDR3 protein is CASSLEPRGTEAFF. In DNA form, the CDR3 reads TGTGCCAGCAGCTTGGAGCCCCGTGGCACTGAAGCTTTCTTT.